This T cell receptor beta chain was documented in a study of blood T cell repertoires in COVID-19. For the study at large: The United States, Italy and Spain provided the acute and convalescent COVID-19 samples. T cells, B-cell-depleted T cells, or PBMCs provided the cDNA or gDNA that served as material.

Authors' analysis steps: Estimated nucleated cell counts came from reference gene primer amplification. The assay was immunoSEQ multiplex PCR, and TCRdb's table has in-frame clones only and misses some. D and trimming were read from the DNA, whereas the V and J calls and clone size are those reported in that table. The sample has fewer than 200,000 clones, roughly 80% seen once. The receptor was isolated from an older woman with acute or convalescent COVID-19. Sequenced input: peripheral blood.

CDR3 DNA sequence: TGTGCCAGCAGATCTTACTCCCTTGCGGGAGGGATGAGAGAGACCCAGTACTTC. Residues: CASRSYSLAGGMRETQYF. V usage is TRBV2 and J usage is TRBJ2-5; 9 bases match TRBD2. Trimming took 6 bases from V and 4 from J; bases not matched to a gene: 18. The CDR3 consists of 18 residues. The V gene's germline CDR1 is SNHLY and CDR2 FYNNEI. Filled out from reference TRBV2 and TRBJ2-5, the complete variable domain reads EPEVTQTPSHQVTQMGQEVILRCVPISNHLYFYWYRQILGQKVEFLVSFYNNEISEKSEIFDDQFSVERPDGSNFTLKIRSTKLEDSAMYFCASRSYSLAGGMRETQYFGPGTRLLVL.